This TCR beta chain was sequenced in a study of blood T cells in healthy people across ages. The V gene end was trimmed by 1 base and the J gene end by 5 bases; junction bases not matched to a gene: 7. The CDR3 extends over 15 amino acids. Germline V CDR1 and CDR2: LGHDT, YNNKEL (reference sequence). A few counts support this clonotype. Combining a sample-barcoded 5' primer with a J-beta primer mix, a second PCR ran for 7 to 11 cycles. Each cDNA molecule received a tag from a template-switch adaptor that had 12 random nucleotides. MiXCR was run by TCRdb on the 5' RACE reads, yielding one entry per CDR3 protein. The table has fewer than 650,000 distinct CDR3 sequences, about 25% seen once; the top ten hold 3% to 4%. These data were also filed under a second study, of T cells of mothers and their children. In that study: Reads recorded for TCR beta CDR3 numbered over 9 million per mother and some 3.3 million per child.

The chain uses TRBV3-1 and TRBJ1-1; TRBD1 aligns across 7 bases. The clonotype was recovered from a boy aged 2-9 years in good health. The specimen sequenced was blood. As DNA, the CDR3 is TGTGCCAGCAGCCAAGCTGACAGGGCGTGGACTGAAGCTTTCTTT. Its translation: CASSQADRAWTEAFF.